Shown below are 9 T cell receptor beta chains from a single sample sequenced in a study of cytomegalovirus exposure and HLA in healthy donors. This PCR relied on a set of 60 Vbeta primers and 13 Jbeta primers. TCRdb's table, derived via immunoSEQ multiplex PCR, lists solely in-frame clones and lacks some. The profile shows approximately 140,000 clones, roughly 62% of them singletons. The sequenced material came from PBMCs. The receptors shown here come from a male donor in good health and CMV-seronegative.

The chain combines TRBV30 with TRBJ2-3, with a tentative D call TRBD2 (5 bases). CDR3 length: 14 residues. Looked up from germline, CDR1 is GTSNPN and CDR2 is SVGIG (reference sequence). V shed 2 bases and J shed 0 bases, with 9 bases lying between them. CDR3 coding DNA: TGTGCCTGGAGTACGGGGAGTAGCACAGATACGCAGTATTTT. This codes for CAWSTGSSTDTQYF. The variable domain in full, with the rest retrieved from reference TRBV30 and TRBJ2-3, is SQTIHQWPATLVQPVGSPLSLECTVEGTSNPNLYWYRQAAGRGLQLLFYSVGIGQISSEVPQNLSASRPQDRQFILSSKKLLLSDSGFYLCAWSTGSSTDTQYFGPGTRLTVL.

This clone was seen a single time. This chain links TRBV5-1 with TRBJ2-3; D call uncertain. CDR1 is SGHRS and CDR2 is YFSETQ in the germline V gene. With 1 base removed from V and 2 bases from J, the gap between germline ends came to 8 bases. The CDR3 consists of 14 residues. The CDR3 region is CASSLPRPTDTQYF. The CDR3 DNA is TGCGCCAGCAGCTTGCCCAGGCCCACAGATACGCAGTATTTT.

The V gene is TRBV19, the J gene TRBJ2-2; TRBD1 is a possible D gene (6 bases). The V and J ends lost 3 bases and 3 bases respectively, with 11 bases between them. Germline CDR1 is LNHDA and CDR2 is SQIVND (reference sequence). The CDR3 is 15 amino acids. The CDR3 reads CASSIGGRYTGELFF. The CDR3 coding sequence is TGTGCCAGTAGTATTGGGGGCAGGTACACCGGGGAGCTGTTTTTT.

This clone turned up a few times. The chain employs TRBV23-1 and TRBJ1-5; D call uncertain. TRBV23-1 is annotated as an ORF whose role is uncertain. The CDR3 sequence is 16 residues long. With 8 bases removed from V and 0 bases from J, the gap between germline ends came to 17 bases. CDR3 sequence (DNA): TGCGCCAGCTACTCCCAAAGGACTTATAGCAATCAGCCCCAGCATTTT. This gives the protein CASYSQRTYSNQPQHF.

This clone turned up a few times. J is TRBJ2-3 and V is TRBV2; D is possibly TRBD2 (5 bases). Trimming pared 5 bases from V and 5 bases from J, leaving 11 bases between. The CDR3 loop spans 13 amino acids. CDR1 is SNHLY and CDR2 is FYNNEI in the germline V gene. Here the CDR3 reads CASSPARGDTQYF. The CDR3 nucleotides read TGTGCCAGCAGTCCTGCCCGGGGAGATACGCAGTATTTT.

In this sample, this clone turned up a few times. The chain uses TRBV27 and TRBJ2-7; TRBD2 matches 8 bases. V was pared by 7 bases and J by 1 base, with 12 bases of the junction left unmatched. This CDR3 is 16 amino acids long. CDR1 and CDR2 (germline): MNHEY, SMNVEV (reference sequence). CDR3 sequence reads: CASTPAAGGRSYEQYF. In DNA form, the CDR3 reads TGTGCCAGCACCCCTGCTGCGGGGGGACGATCCTACGAGCAGTACTTC.

This clone showed up just a few times. CDR3 loop: CASRTGNYGYTF. The CDR3, as DNA: TGTGCCAGCAGGACAGGGAACTATGGCTACACCTTC. V and J are TRBV28 and TRBJ1-2; 7 bases line up with TRBD1. From germline, CDR1 is MDHEN and CDR2 SYDVKM. This CDR3 region has 12 residues. Trimming cost V 6 bases and J 2 bases; bases outside gene matches: 0.

This clone counts as medium-sized. The chain joins TRBV7-8 to TRBJ1-5, with D perhaps matching TRBD1 (5 bases). Germline CDR1 SGHVS, CDR2 FQNEAQ. V gave up 3 bases and J gave up 1 base, with 10 bases separating them. The CDR3 covers 15 residues. In DNA, the CDR3 is TGTGCCAGCAGCTTTACAGGAGCGAGCAATCAGCCCCAGCATTTT. This encodes CASSFTGASNQPQHF.

This clone was counted a few times. The chain has TRBV6-5 and TRBJ2-1; no clear D. Germline assignment: CDR1 MNHEY and CDR2 SVGAGI. The CDR3 has 12 residues. The V end was cut by 7 bases, the J end by 8 bases, with 12 bases between. CDR3 coding DNA: TGTGCCAGCACTGGCCACGCATATGAGCAGTTCTTC. Its translation: CASTGHAYEQFF.